Listed below are T cell receptor beta chains from one sample, sequenced in a study of shared clonotypes between healthy human individuals. Sequencing was performed with immunoSEQ multiplex PCR; in TCRdb, only in-frame clones are kept and a portion is missing. The profile shows a few hundred thousand clones, 70% to 85% of them singletons. Input material: PBMCs. These receptor sequences come from a middle-aged woman in good health. Some clones in this sample may be carry-over from other donors' samples. Both conserved end residues are part of each CDR3. D genes are given only for firm matches. The listing skips clone size in some rows; elsewhere it reads once, few, many or a size class.

clone_size	d_call	j_call	v_call	cdr3_nt	cdr3_aa
NA	NA	TRBJ2-1	TRBV6-1	TGTGCCAGCAGGAGATTCCTCTCCTCCTACAATGAGCAGTTCTTC	CASRRFLSSYNEQFF
NA	NA	TRBJ1-2	TRBV5-1	TGCGCCAGCAGCCCCTCGGATGATTGGGTATATGGCTACACCTTC	CASSPSDDWVYGYTF
few	TRBD2	TRBJ2-1	TRBV5-5	TGTGCCAGCAGCTTGGAGGGACCTAGCGGGAGTTTTTATTCCTACAATGAGCAGTTCTTC	CASSLEGPSGSFYSYNEQFF
NA	NA	TRBJ2-3	TRBV19	TGTGCCAGTAGTCCTGATAGCACAGATACGCAGTATTTT	CASSPDSTDTQYF
NA	NA	TRBJ1-5	TRBV28	TGTGCCAGCAGTTACAGGACGGGCAATCAGCCCCAGCATTTT	CASSYRTGNQPQHF
NA	NA	TRBJ1-3	TRBV28	TGTGCCAGCACCCCCCACAGGGCTGGAAACACCATATATTTT	CASTPHRAGNTIYF
few	NA	TRBJ1-1	TRBV28	TGTGCCAGCAGAGACTTAATCGTCGAGAACACTGAAGCTTTCTTT	CASRDLIVENTEAFF
NA	TRBD1	TRBJ2-3	TRBV7-9	TGTGCCAGCAGCTTCACAGGGGGCTTTCGTGAGGATACGCAGTATTTT	CASSFTGGFREDTQYF
NA	NA	TRBJ2-7	TRBV15	TGTGCCACCAGGACCGGAGACAGTTCCTACGAGCAGTACTTC	CATRTGDSSYEQYF
NA	TRBD2	TRBJ2-1	TRBV28	TGTGCCAGCAGTTCGGGTCGGGGTAGCGGGAAATACAATGAGCAGTTCTTC	CASSSGRGSGKYNEQFF
NA	NA	TRBJ2-3	TRBV28	TGTGCCAGCAGGGGCAGAGATACGCAGTATTTT	CASRGRDTQYF
NA	NA	TRBJ2-4	TRBV2	TGTGCCAGCACGGTCTGGAAAAACATTCAGTACTTC	CASTVWKNIQYF
NA	TRBD2	TRBJ2-1	TRBV5-5	TGTGCCAGCAGCTTGGCCACTAGCGCCAATGAGCAGTTCTTC	CASSLATSANEQFF
few	TRBD1	TRBJ1-2	TRBV23-1	TGCGCCAGAGCGGGACAGGGCTTCGGCTACACCTTC	CARAGQGFGYTF
NA	NA	TRBJ2-1	TRBV7-3	TGTGCCAGCAGTTCAGCGGGCAGCTACAATGAGCAGTTCTTC	CASSSAGSYNEQFF
NA	NA	TRBJ2-3	TRBV5-1	TGCGCCAGCAGCTTGGGGGGCGCGGGAAGCACAGATACGCAGTATTTT	CASSLGGAGSTDTQYF
few	NA	TRBJ1-1	TRBV6-5	TGTGCCAGCAGTTACCTGGTGAACACTGAAGCTTTCTTT	CASSYLVNTEAFF
NA	TRBD1	TRBJ2-4	TRBV12-5	TGTGCTAGTGGTCTACTTAAAGCCGGGACAGAAAACATTCAGTACTTC	CASGLLKAGTENIQYF
once	TRBD1	TRBJ1-3	TRBV19	TGTGCCAGTAGTATCCTCGGGACAGGGATCGGAAACACCATATATTTT	CASSILGTGIGNTIYF
NA	NA	TRBJ2-6	TRBV19	TGTGCCATCGCCTCGGGGGCCAACGTCCTGACTTTC	CAIASGANVLTF
NA	NA	TRBJ2-7	TRBV6-1	TGTGCCAGCAGTGAAGGGACAGCGATCGCCTACGAGCAGTACTTC	CASSEGTAIAYEQYF
NA	NA	TRBJ2-5	TRBV27	TGTGCCAGCAGCACAGTCGCGACGGAGACCCAGTACTTC	CASSTVATETQYF
NA	TRBD1	TRBJ1-1	TRBV19	TGTGCCAGTAGTCTACAGGGGAGGGGCGGCACTGAAGCTTTCTTT	CASSLQGRGGTEAFF